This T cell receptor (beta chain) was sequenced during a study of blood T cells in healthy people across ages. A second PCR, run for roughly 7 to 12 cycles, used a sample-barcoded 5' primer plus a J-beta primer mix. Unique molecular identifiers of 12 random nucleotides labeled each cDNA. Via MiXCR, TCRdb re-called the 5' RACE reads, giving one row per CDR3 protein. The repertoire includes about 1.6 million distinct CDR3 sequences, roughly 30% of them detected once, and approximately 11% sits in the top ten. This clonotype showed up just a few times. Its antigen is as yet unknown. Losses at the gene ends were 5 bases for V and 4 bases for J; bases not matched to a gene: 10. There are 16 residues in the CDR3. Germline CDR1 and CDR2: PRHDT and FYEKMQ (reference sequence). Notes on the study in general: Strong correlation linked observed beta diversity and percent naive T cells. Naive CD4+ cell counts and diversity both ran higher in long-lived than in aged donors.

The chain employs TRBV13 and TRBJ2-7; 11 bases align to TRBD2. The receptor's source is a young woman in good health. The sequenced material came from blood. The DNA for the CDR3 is TGTGCCAGCAGCCCCTCCCCCGGGACTAGCGGATACGAGCAGTACTTC. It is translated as CASSPSPGTSGYEQYF.